Listed below are T cell receptor beta chains from one sample, sequenced in a study of blood T cell repertoires in COVID-19. Sequencing was performed with immunoSEQ multiplex PCR; in TCRdb, only in-frame clones are kept and a portion is missing. This sample carries fewer than 200,000 clones, 80% to 90% of them seen once, and the ten largest clones take just under 2.5%. The material sequenced was peripheral blood. The receptors were gathered from a middle-aged man with active or convalescent COVID-19. CDR3s include the opening cysteine and the closing phenylalanine or tryptophan. The order of the fields is J gene, clone size, V gene, D gene, CDR3 DNA, CDR3 protein. D genes are given only for firm matches. Size tells how often a clone was seen (once, few, many) or the class of an expanded clone, and some rows leave it out.

J: TRBJ1-1; size: .; V: TRBV6-2/TRBV6-3; D: .; DNA: TGTGCCAGCAGCTCACAGGGCTTCGGCACTGAAGCTTTCTTT; CDR3: CASSSQGFGTEAFF
J: TRBJ1-5; size: few; V: TRBV19; D: .; DNA: TGTGCCAGTAGGCCTCACAGGGATAGCAATCAGCCCCAGCATTTT; CDR3: CASRPHRDSNQPQHF
J: TRBJ1-4; size: .; V: TRBV11-2; D: .; DNA: TGTGCCAGCAGCCCTAGTGGGCGGACCGGGGGTGAAAAACTGTTTTTT; CDR3: CASSPSGRTGGEKLFF
J: TRBJ1-3; size: .; V: TRBV10-3; D: .; DNA: TGTGCCATCAGTGAGCTGGGCTCCCACGGGGACACCATATATTTT; CDR3: CAISELGSHGDTIYF
J: TRBJ1-1; size: .; V: TRBV5-5; D: .; DNA: TGTGCCAGCAGCCCCCCTTACGGTGAAGCTTTCTTT; CDR3: CASSPPYGEAFF
J: TRBJ1-2; size: .; V: TRBV5-1; D: .; DNA: TGCGCCAGCAGCCCGGGAGGTGGCTATGGCTACACCTTC; CDR3: CASSPGGGYGYTF
J: TRBJ1-1; size: many; V: TRBV5-1; D: .; DNA: TGCGCCAGCAGATACACGATGAACACTGAAGCTTTCTTT; CDR3: CASRYTMNTEAFF
J: TRBJ2-1; size: .; V: TRBV10-3; D: .; DNA: TGTGCCACAGCCATCGGGGATGAGCAGTTCTTC; CDR3: CATAIGDEQFF
J: TRBJ1-2; size: .; V: TRBV10-3; D: .; DNA: TGTGCCATCAGTGGTTGGGGGCAGGGGTATGGCTACACCTTC; CDR3: CAISGWGQGYGYTF
J: TRBJ1-6; size: .; V: TRBV11-2; D: TRBD1; DNA: TGTGCCAGCAGCCCAGGCCCGGGACAGGGAATTCCCCTCCACTTT; CDR3: CASSPGPGQGIPLHF
J: TRBJ1-4; size: .; V: TRBV30; D: .; DNA: TGTGCCTGGAGTAGACAGAATGAAAAACTGTTTTTT; CDR3: CAWSRQNEKLFF
J: TRBJ1-1; size: .; V: TRBV28; D: .; DNA: TGTGCCAGCAGTTTCAACATAAACACTGAAGCTTTCTTT; CDR3: CASSFNINTEAFF
J: TRBJ2-7; size: once; V: TRBV7-2; D: TRBD1; DNA: TGTGCCAGCAGCCCCGGACAGGGCCCCTACGAGCAGTACTTC; CDR3: CASSPGQGPYEQYF
J: TRBJ2-3; size: .; V: TRBV30; D: .; DNA: TGTGCCTGGAGTGTATCAGGGCCAGATACGCAGTATTTT; CDR3: CAWSVSGPDTQYF
J: TRBJ2-2; size: .; V: TRBV27; D: .; DNA: TGTGCCAGCAGTTTGGCAGGCGGGGAGCTGTTTTTT; CDR3: CASSLAGGELFF
J: TRBJ1-5; size: .; V: TRBV19; D: .; DNA: TGTGCCAGTAGCAACAACCAAATTCAGCCCCAGCATTTT; CDR3: CASSNNQIQPQHF
J: TRBJ1-3; size: .; V: TRBV4-2; D: TRBD1; DNA: TGTGCCAGCAGCCAAGAGAAGGCAGGGGGCACCTCCTCTGGAAACACCATATATTTT; CDR3: CASSQEKAGGTSSGNTIYF
J: TRBJ2-5; size: .; V: TRBV5-1; D: TRBD2; DNA: TGCGCCAGTCGCGGGGGGCTACAGGAGACCCAGTACTTC; CDR3: CASRGGLQETQYF
J: TRBJ2-5; size: once; V: TRBV7-2; D: TRBD2; DNA: TGTGCCAGCAGCTTAGGACTAGCGGGGGGGCCTGGTGAGACCCAGTACTTC; CDR3: CASSLGLAGGPGETQYF
J: TRBJ2-7; size: .; V: TRBV14; D: .; DNA: TGTGCCAGCAGCCCCCACCAGGGTTTTGACTCCTACGAGCAGTACTTC; CDR3: CASSPHQGFDSYEQYF
J: TRBJ1-5; size: few; V: TRBV3-1/TRBV3-2; D: .; DNA: TGTGCCAGCAGCCAAGATTATGGTTCGGGTTATAGCAATCAGCCCCAGCATTTT; CDR3: CASSQDYGSGYSNQPQHF
J: TRBJ2-5; size: .; V: TRBV5-1; D: .; DNA: TGCGCCAGCAGCCAAGACAGTTCCCAAGAGACCCAGTACTTC; CDR3: CASSQDSSQETQYF
J: TRBJ2-3; size: .; V: TRBV10-2; D: .; DNA: TGCGCCAGCAGTAGGAAACGGGTCGGGACAGATACGCAGTATTTT; CDR3: CASSRKRVGTDTQYF
J: TRBJ2-5; size: .; V: TRBV5-1; D: TRBD1; DNA: TGCGCCAGCAGCAAGGGACAGTACCAAGAGACCCAGTACTTC; CDR3: CASSKGQYQETQYF
J: TRBJ1-6; size: .; V: TRBV11-2; D: TRBD1; DNA: TGTGCCAGCAGCTCGAGGGGACAGCACTATAATTCACCCCTCCACTTT; CDR3: CASSSRGQHYNSPLHF
J: TRBJ2-7; size: .; V: TRBV3-1/TRBV3-2; D: TRBD1; DNA: TGTGCCAGCAGCCGGGACAGGGTGAACGAGCAGTACTTC; CDR3: CASSRDRVNEQYF
J: TRBJ2-1; size: .; V: TRBV7-2; D: TRBD2; DNA: TGTGCCAGCAGCTCCCGACGACTAGCGGGGGAATTCTCTGACAATGAGCAGTTCTTC; CDR3: CASSSRRLAGEFSDNEQFF
J: TRBJ1-2; size: .; V: TRBV10-3; D: .; DNA: TGTGCCATCAGTGAGTCGCCAGACTATGGCTACACCTTC; CDR3: CAISESPDYGYTF
J: TRBJ1-2; size: once; V: TRBV28; D: .; DNA: TGTGCCAGCAGTTTCCCGGGAGACTATGGCTACACCTTC; CDR3: CASSFPGDYGYTF
J: TRBJ2-5; size: .; V: TRBV6-5; D: TRBD2; DNA: TGTGCCACCGAACCGGTAGCGGGGTTCGGAGAGACCCAGTACTTC; CDR3: CATEPVAGFGETQYF
J: TRBJ1-2; size: .; V: TRBV28; D: .; DNA: TGTGCCAGCAGCCTTCCCTTGGGGCGCCACTATGGCTACACCTTC; CDR3: CASSLPLGRHYGYTF
J: TRBJ2-1; size: .; V: TRBV7-9; D: TRBD2; DNA: TGTGCCAGCAGCCGGACTAGCGGGATTTACAATGAGCAGTTCTTC; CDR3: CASSRTSGIYNEQFF
J: TRBJ1-6; size: many; V: TRBV30; D: .; DNA: TGTGCCTGGAGTAAAACAGGGAATTCACCCCTCCACTTT; CDR3: CAWSKTGNSPLHF
J: TRBJ2-3; size: .; V: TRBV4-1; D: .; DNA: TGCGCCAGCAGCCAAGAGTACAGGGGAGGAGATACGCAGTATTTT; CDR3: CASSQEYRGGDTQYF
J: TRBJ2-1; size: .; V: TRBV6-2/TRBV6-3; D: TRBD1; DNA: TGTGCCAGCAGTAGGGCTGGACAGGGGGCCGATGAGCAGTTCTTC; CDR3: CASSRAGQGADEQFF
J: TRBJ1-5; size: .; V: TRBV28; D: .; DNA: TGTGCCAGCAGTTCAGGGGCAGGGCTTGGTCAGCCCCAGCATTTT; CDR3: CASSSGAGLGQPQHF
J: TRBJ2-3; size: .; V: TRBV5-8; D: TRBD2; DNA: TGTGCCAGCACCCGGGTCGGGGGGAGCACAGATACGCAGTATTTT; CDR3: CASTRVGGSTDTQYF
J: TRBJ2-2; size: .; V: TRBV7-9; D: TRBD1; DNA: TGTGCCAGCAGCGGGGGACAGGCGAACACCGGGGAGCTGTTTTTT; CDR3: CASSGGQANTGELFF
J: TRBJ1-1; size: .; V: TRBV19; D: .; DNA: TGTGCCAGTAGCACAACCCCCAACACTGAAGCTTTCTTT; CDR3: CASSTTPNTEAFF
J: TRBJ1-1; size: .; V: TRBV6-5; D: .; DNA: TGTGCCAGCAGTTACTCAGGACAGCCGATATCCACTGAAGCTTTCTTT; CDR3: CASSYSGQPISTEAFF
J: TRBJ1-3; size: .; V: TRBV6-4; D: TRBD1; DNA: TGTGCCAGCAGTGACCCCTCGGACAGGGGGGGCCCTGGGGTAAACTTCACCATATATTTT; CDR3: CASSDPSDRGGPGVNFTIYF
J: TRBJ2-1; size: .; V: TRBV9; D: TRBD1; DNA: TGTGCCAGCAGCGACCCGACAGGGGGCAAAAGCTCCTACAATGAGCAGTTCTTC; CDR3: CASSDPTGGKSSYNEQFF
J: TRBJ1-4; size: .; V: TRBV18; D: TRBD1; DNA: TGTGCCAGCTCACCGGACAGGGCCTTACAGGCAACTAATGAAAAACTGTTTTTT; CDR3: CASSPDRALQATNEKLFF
J: TRBJ2-2; size: .; V: TRBV28; D: TRBD1; DNA: TGTGCCATCTCCACCGGGACAGGGGACACCGGGGAGCTGTTTTTT; CDR3: CAISTGTGDTGELFF
J: TRBJ1-1; size: .; V: TRBV7-3; D: .; DNA: TGTGCCAGCAGCGCACAGACAGGGAACACTGAAGCTTTCTTT; CDR3: CASSAQTGNTEAFF
J: TRBJ1-1; size: .; V: TRBV30; D: .; DNA: TGTGCCTGGAAGAAAAAGGCGGGGGCCATGAACACTGAAGCTTTCTTT; CDR3: CAWKKKAGAMNTEAFF